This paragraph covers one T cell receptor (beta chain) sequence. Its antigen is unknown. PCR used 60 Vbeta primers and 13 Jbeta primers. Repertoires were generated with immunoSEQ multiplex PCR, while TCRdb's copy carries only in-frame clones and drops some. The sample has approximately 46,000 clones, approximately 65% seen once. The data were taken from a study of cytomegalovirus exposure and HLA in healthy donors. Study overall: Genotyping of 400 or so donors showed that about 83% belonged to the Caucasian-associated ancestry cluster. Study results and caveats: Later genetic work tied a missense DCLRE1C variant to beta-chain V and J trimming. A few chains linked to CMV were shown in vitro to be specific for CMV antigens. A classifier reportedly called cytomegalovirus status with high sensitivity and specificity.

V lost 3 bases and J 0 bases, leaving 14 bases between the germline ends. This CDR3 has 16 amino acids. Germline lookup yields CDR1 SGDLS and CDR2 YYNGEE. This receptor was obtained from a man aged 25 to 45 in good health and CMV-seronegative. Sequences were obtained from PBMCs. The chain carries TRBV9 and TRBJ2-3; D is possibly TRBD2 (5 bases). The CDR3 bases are TGTGCCAGCAGCGAGGACTTTACAACTAGCACAGATACGCAGTATTTT. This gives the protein CASSEDFTTSTDTQYF.